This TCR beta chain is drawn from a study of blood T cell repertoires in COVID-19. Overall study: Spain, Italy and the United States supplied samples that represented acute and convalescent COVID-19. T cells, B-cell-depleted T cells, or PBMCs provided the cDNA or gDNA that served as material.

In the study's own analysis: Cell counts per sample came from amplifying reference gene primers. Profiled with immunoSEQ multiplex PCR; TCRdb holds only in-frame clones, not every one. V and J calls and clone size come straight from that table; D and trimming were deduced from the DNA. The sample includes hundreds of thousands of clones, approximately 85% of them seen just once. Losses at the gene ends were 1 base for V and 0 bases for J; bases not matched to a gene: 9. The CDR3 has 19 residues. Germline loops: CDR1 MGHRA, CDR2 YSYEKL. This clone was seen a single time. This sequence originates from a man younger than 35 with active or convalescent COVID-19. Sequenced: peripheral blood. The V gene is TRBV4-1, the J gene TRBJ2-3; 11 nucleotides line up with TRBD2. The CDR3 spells CASSQGLLAGEWSTDTQYF. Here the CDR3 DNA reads TGCGCCAGCAGCCAAGGCCTACTAGCGGGGGAGTGGAGCACAGATACGCAGTATTTT.